This T cell receptor (beta chain) originates from a study of T cell responses to AZD1222 COVID-19 vaccine (dated by TCRdb to the early 2020s). Background on the whole study: A total of 230 to 250 trial participants underwent TCR sequencing, of whom about 210 had received two doses of AZD1222 and some 25 had received two doses of the MenACWY control vaccine. Trial participants were enrolled into age subgroups of 18-55, 56-69 and 70-plus years, which contained 148, 28 and 57 TCR-sequenced participants, respectively. Overall study outcomes, separate from this receptor: Vaccine-associated CD4 TCRs spanned the whole spike protein, with dominant responses in regions 160-218 and 743-854. In the small 56-69-year group, the increase in depth fell short of significance, most likely because of low power. Conclusions about previously exposed vaccinees are limited, since just 6 or 7 AZD1222 recipients were seropositive for SARS-CoV-2 at baseline. Reportedly, close to half of the unique spike-specific TCRs recognized epitopes lying outside the regions that are mutated in the B.1.351 and B.1.1.7 variants. Because no samples from the day 14 peak response were available, repertoires could be characterized only after the peak T cell response. Participants were mostly white British and included more females than males, and it was suggested by the authors that clonal diversity may have been underestimated. After two AZD1222 doses, spike-specific TCR breadth and depth were significantly higher than at day 0 and than in MenACWY recipients.

The CDR3 regions of human TCRbeta chains were analyzed by immunosequencing. On the authors' methods: TCRs in the repertoires were compared against a reference library of SARS-CoV-2-specific TCRs that had been generated with the MIRA antigen-specificity platform. Breadth was defined as the fraction of unique TCRs that were SARS-CoV-2-associated, and depth was defined as the fraction of total T cells that were SARS-CoV-2-associated. Using the MIRA data, each spike-specific TCR was mapped to the spike region that the TCR reacts to and placed in a CD4 or CD8 class. Log10-transformed breadth and depth values were compared by one-way ANOVA with Sidak's multiple comparisons tests. TCRdb retrieved this table from immuneACCESS and kept in-frame rearrangements only. Not all clones are present; in checked studies, unresolved V genes account for under half, and no reason is known for the remainder. The DNA gave D and trimming, while V, J and clone size come from that table. Across this sample there are roughly 99,000 clones, with 90% to 95% seen only once. The ten largest account for around 5.9% of the sample.

Including cysteine and phenylalanine, the CDR3 has 11 amino acids. Only the CDR3 region is kept as DNA, spanning 33 bases read in frame from base 1. On this clone itself: No antigen is known for it. Per-base qualities were not stored, and no clone one base away is much larger.

The time point label corresponds to: about 28 days (+/-7) after the second vaccine dose. Because spike-specific TCR depth and breadth did not differ between the two schedules, AZD1222 recipients who got a second dose at roughly 4 weeks were pooled with those who got a second dose at roughly 12 weeks. The vaccinee samples were drawn from two UK trials, COV001 and COV002, one of which was a single-blind randomized controlled phase 2/3 trial testing AZD1222 (ChAdOx1 nCoV-19) in healthy adults. For TCRbeta chain sequencing, PBMC samples were collected from trial participants at day 0 and at day 28 after the second dose.

Sequenced material: peripheral blood, taken 28 days after the second AZD1222 dose. This clonotype was obtained from an adult who received the AZD1222 COVID-19 vaccine. The chain is encoded by TRBV21-1 joined to TRBJ2-7. TRBV21-1 is a pseudogene segment. The CDR3 in this case is CASSMNFEQYF. Read as DNA, the sequence is TGTGCCAGCAGCATGAATTTCGAGCAGTACTTC.